This note documents a single TCR beta chain sequence. This sample was included in a study of blood T cell repertoires in COVID-19. Study-level background: Sources were T cells, B-cell-depleted T cells, or PBMCs; the material itself was cDNA or gDNA.

This CDR3 spans 17 amino acids. Germline V gives CDR1 SGHVT, CDR2 SQSDAQ. V trimming: 5 bases; J trimming: 3 bases; junction bases outside the gene matches: 13. Profiled with immunoSEQ multiplex PCR; TCRdb holds only in-frame clones, not every one. The sample records some 95,000 clones, approximately 86% being singletons. The TCR was taken from a man at least 80 years old with active or convalescent COVID-19. The V gene is TRBV7-4, the J gene TRBJ2-7; 10 bases are shared with TRBD2. The sequenced sample was peripheral blood. The CDR3 region has the DNA TGTGCCAGCAGCGGTCCTAGCGGGAGACGGGGAATCTACGAGCAGTACTTC. It is translated as CASSGPSGRRGIYEQYF.